The clone carrying this T cell receptor (beta chain) was seen more than once but under ten times. The antigen is unknown. This record belongs to a study of blood T cells in healthy people across ages. Notes on the study in general: Roughly linear age-related decline in beta diversity appeared, significant by age about 40. Whereas aged donors had fewer naive CD4+ cells, long-lived donors had more of them and higher diversity.

Sample-barcoded 5' priming and a J-beta primer mix drove a second PCR of roughly 6 to 12 cycles. TCRdb ran MiXCR on the 5' RACE reads and lists one entry per CDR3 protein. The sample holds hundreds of thousands of distinct CDR3 sequences, around a quarter seen once. V dropped 4 bases and J dropped 5 bases, with 9 bases sitting between them. The CDR3 consists of 13 residues. Germline V gene sequence: CDR1 SGHRS, CDR2 YFSETQ. The data were also submitted as part of a second study, on T cells of mothers and their children. That paper states: Related and unrelated pairs show similar shaping of TCR recombination output by thymic selection.

The chain employs TRBV5-1 and TRBJ1-4; D gene ambiguous. Source material: blood. This receptor was taken from a boy aged 2 to 10 in good health. The CDR3 region has the DNA TGCGCCAGCAGCCGCGACCCAAATGAAAAACTGTTTTTT. It yields the protein CASSRDPNEKLFF.